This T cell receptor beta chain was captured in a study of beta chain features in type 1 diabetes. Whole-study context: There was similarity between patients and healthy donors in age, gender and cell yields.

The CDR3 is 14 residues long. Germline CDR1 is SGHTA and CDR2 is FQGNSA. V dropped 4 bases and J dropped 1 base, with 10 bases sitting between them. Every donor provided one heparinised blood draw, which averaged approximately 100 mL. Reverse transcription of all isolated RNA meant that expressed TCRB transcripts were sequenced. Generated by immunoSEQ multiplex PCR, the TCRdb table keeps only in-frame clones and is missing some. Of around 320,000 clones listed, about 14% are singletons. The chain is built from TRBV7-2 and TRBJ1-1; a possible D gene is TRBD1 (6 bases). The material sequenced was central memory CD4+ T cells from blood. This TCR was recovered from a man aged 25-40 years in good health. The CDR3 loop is CASSSGHQNTEAFF. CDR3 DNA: TGTGCCAGCAGCTCGGGACACCAGAACACTGAAGCTTTCTTT. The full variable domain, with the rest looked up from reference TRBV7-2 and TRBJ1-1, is GAGVSQSPSNKVTEKGKDVELRCDPISGHTALYWYRQSLGQGLEFLIYFQGNSAPDKSGLPSDRFSAERTGGSVSTLTIQRTQQEDSAVYLCASSSGHQNTEAFFGQGTRLTVV.